This entry lists 32 T cell receptor beta chains sequenced from one sample in a study of shared clonotypes between healthy human individuals. The assay was immunoSEQ multiplex PCR, and TCRdb's table has in-frame clones only and misses some. The table shows approximately 440,000 clones, with 60% to 80% occurring only once. The sequenced sample was PBMCs. Receptor source: a woman between 35 and 50 years old in good health. Some clones in this sample may be carry-over from other donors' samples.

J is TRBJ2-6 and V is TRBV5-6, with a weak D call TRBD1 (5 bases). V lost 6 bases and J 0 bases, leaving 10 bases between the germline ends. The CDR3 is 15 residues long. Germline CDR1 SGHDT, CDR2 YYEEEE. CDR3 coding DNA: TGTGCCAGCACACAGGTCTCCTCTGGGGCCAACGTCCTGACTTTC. It yields the protein CASTQVSSGANVLTF.

The chain couples TRBV30 to TRBJ2-1; no firm D call. The CDR3 is made up of 13 amino acids. CDR1 and CDR2 (germline): GTSNPN, SVGIG (reference sequence). V was clipped by 2 bases and J by 7 bases, with 12 bases between them. The CDR3 DNA is TGTGCCTGGAGTACTTGGCGCACAAATGAGCAGTTCTTC. Protein: CAWSTWRTNEQFF.

This chain uses TRBV7-9 with TRBJ2-1; the match to TRBD2 covers 10 bases. The CDR3 runs 16 residues. The germline V gene has CDR1 SEHNR and CDR2 FQNEAQ (reference sequence). Losses at the gene ends were 1 base for V and 5 bases for J; bases not matched to a gene: 5. The CDR3 loop reads CASSLGAGLADNEQFF. The CDR3 DNA sequence: TGTGCCAGCAGCTTAGGCGCTGGACTAGCGGACAATGAGCAGTTCTTC.

Ten or more counts support this clone. V is TRBV6-5 and J is TRBJ1-3, with TRBD1 as a possible D gene (5 bases). The CDR3 loop spans 14 amino acids. V was shortened by 8 bases and J by 2 bases, with 13 bases between the two germline ends. CDR1 is MNHEY and CDR2 is SVGAGI in the germline V gene. Here the CDR3 reads CASLEGRTGNTIYF. The CDR3 bases are TGTGCCAGCCTCGAGGGACGCACTGGAAACACCATATATTTT.

The chain combines TRBV5-6 with TRBJ2-7; the D call may be TRBD1 or TRBD2 (5 bases each). The CDR3 spans 17 residues. The ends were cut back, 4 bases at V and 0 bases at J, with 20 bases in the middle. Germline assignment: CDR1 SGHDT and CDR2 YYEEEE. The CDR3, as DNA: TGTGCCAGCAGCCGGCCGTTTGGGGGAGCCCACTCCTACGAGCAGTACTTC. It is translated as CASSRPFGGAHSYEQYF.

The V gene is TRBV29-1, the J gene TRBJ1-1, with no clear D. V gave up 7 bases and J gave up 5 bases, with 14 bases separating them. Per the germline V gene, CDR1 is SQVTM and CDR2 is ANQGSEA. CDR3 size: 12 residues. The CDR3 coding sequence is TGCAGCGCCGGCCTCTGGGGAACTGAAGCTTTCTTT. Translated, it gives CSAGLWGTEAFF.

The genes are TRBV5-4 and TRBJ2-1, with TRBD2 matching over 12 bases. This CDR3 contains 15 residues. Trimming cost V 4 bases and J 5 bases; bases outside gene matches: 4. Germline V gene data show CDR1 as SGHNT and CDR2 as YYREEE (reference sequence). CDR3 DNA sequence: TGTGCCAGCAGCCCGGGACTAGCGGGTAACAATGAGCAGTTCTTC. Translation gives CASSPGLAGNNEQFF.

J is TRBJ2-1 and V is TRBV27, with D unclear. Per the germline V gene, CDR1 is MNHEY and CDR2 is SMNVEV (reference sequence). The V end was cut by 1 base, the J end by 9 bases, with 10 bases between. The CDR3 is made up of 13 amino acids. CDR3 residues: CASSLYLRTEQFF. The CDR3, as DNA: TGTGCCAGCAGTTTATACCTGCGGACTGAGCAGTTCTTC.

The chain is built from TRBV28 and TRBJ1-1, with 12 nucleotides matching TRBD1. This CDR3 has 18 amino acids. Trimming removed 2 bases from V and 0 bases from J; junction bases left unmatched: 7. Germline CDR1 is MDHEN and CDR2 is SYDVKM. CDR3 residues: CASSLIYGTGGLNTEAFF. The CDR3 DNA is TGTGCCAGCAGTTTAATTTACGGGACAGGGGGCCTGAACACTGAAGCTTTCTTT.

The chain joins TRBV5-4 to TRBJ2-2; 11 bases line up with TRBD2. The V gene's germline CDR1 is SGHNT and CDR2 YYREEE (reference sequence). Unmatched junction bases numbered 5, after V lost 4 bases and J lost 3 bases. The CDR3 totals 16 residues. The chain's CDR3 is CASSQLAGVDTGELFF. CDR3 in DNA: TGTGCCAGCAGCCAACTAGCGGGAGTTGACACCGGGGAGCTGTTTTTT.

The J gene is TRBJ1-3, the V gene TRBV18; 8 bases match TRBD1. The CDR3 loop spans 16 amino acids. The J segment lost 2 bases and the V segment lost 2 bases, leaving 5 bases of the junction unmatched. CDR1 is KGHSH, CDR2 LQKENI, per germline. The CDR3 DNA sequence: TGTGCCAGCTCACCAATAGACAGGGGAACTGGAAACACCATATATTTT. Translation: CASSPIDRGTGNTIYF.

With respect to this clone: The sample contains more than one DNA sequence encoding this CDR3. The chain has TRBV28 and TRBJ2-1; D is unclear. The germline CDR1 and CDR2 sequences are MDHEN and SYDVKM. V lost 1 base to trimming and J lost 2 bases, with 0 bases between them. The CDR3 loop spans 12 amino acids. CDR3 DNA: TGTGCCAGCAGTTTATCCTACAATGAGCAGTTCTTC. Translation gives CASSLSYNEQFF. The full variable domain, with the rest looked up from reference TRBV28 and TRBJ2-1, is DVKVTQSSRYLVKRTGEKVFLECVQDMDHENMFWYRQDPGLGLRLIYFSYDVKMKEKGDIPEGYSVSREKKERFSLILESASTNQTSMYLCASSLSYNEQFFGPGTRLTVL.

This chain connects TRBV28 to TRBJ2-1, with D maybe TRBD2 (6 bases). Trimming took 4 bases from V and 12 from J, leaving 28 bases between them. The CDR3 is made up of 17 amino acids. Per germline, CDR1 MDHEN and CDR2 SYDVKM. The CDR3: CASSSGRSGLATMRQFF. The CDR3 DNA follows: TGTGCCAGCAGTTCCGGCAGGTCGGGACTCGCTACAATGAGGCAGTTCTTC.

DNA for the CDR3: TGTGCCAGCAGGTCTAGCACCTACGAGCAGTACTTC. This codes for CASRSSTYEQYF. This chain links TRBV28 with TRBJ2-7; weak D call: TRBD2 (5 bases). The CDR3 has 12 amino acids. V was pared by 6 bases and J by 2 bases, with 8 bases between. Germline CDR1 reads MDHEN; CDR2 reads SYDVKM.

Notes on this clone: A junction boundary mismatches the germline segment, possibly from a read error. This rearrangement joins TRBV7-7 to TRBJ2-1; 8 bases match TRBD2. Germline-derived CDR1 and CDR2 are SSHAT and FNYEAQ (reference sequence). The CDR3 totals 16 residues. CDR3 in DNA: TGTGCTAGCAGCCCTACCTCAGCGGGAGTTGGGAATGAGCAGTTCTTC. It yields the protein CASSPTSAGVGNEQFF. Full variable domain (remainder filled in from reference TRBV7-7 and TRBJ2-1): GAGVSQSPRYKVTKRGQDVTLRCDPISSHATLYWYQQALGQGPEFLTYFNYEAQPDKSGLPSDRFSAERPEGSISTLTIQRTEQRDSAMYRCASSPTSAGVGNEQFFGPGTRLTVL.

This clone was counted only a few times. The V and J genes are TRBV29-1 and TRBJ2-5; a possible D gene is TRBD2 (5 bases). V was shortened by 7 bases and J by 2 bases, with 8 bases between the two germline ends. CDR1 and CDR2 from the germline V gene are SQVTM and ANQGSEA. The CDR3 is 11 residues long. In DNA form, the CDR3 reads TGCAGCGCTGGGGAGCAAGAGACCCAGTACTTC. It translates to CSAGEQETQYF.

Turning to this clone: With only one base between it and a far larger clone, this is likely a read error. The chain employs TRBV30 and TRBJ1-1; possible D gene TRBD1, 6 bases. The V gene's germline CDR1 is GTSNPN and CDR2 SVGIG (reference sequence). CDR3 size: 11 residues. The CDR3: CARSVHRAAFF. The DNA of the CDR3 is TGTGCCCGGAGTGTACACAGGGCCGCTTTCTTT. The full variable domain, its missing parts supplied by reference TRBV30 and TRBJ1-1, is SQTIHQWPATLVQPVGSPLSLECTVEGTSNPNLYWYRQAAGRGLQLLFYSVGIGQISSEVPQNLSASRPQDRQFILSSKKLLLSDSGFYLCARSVHRAAFFGQGTRLTVV.

The chain recombines TRBV6-1 with TRBJ1-5; no reliable D call. Trimming cost V 0 bases and J 2 bases, with 8 bases left between them. CDR1 is MNHNS, CDR2 SASEGT, per germline. This CDR3 has 15 residues. The CDR3 bases are TGTGCCAGCAGTGAAGCTGTGTGGGGCAATCAGCCCCAGCATTTT. It specifies CASSEAVWGNQPQHF.

The chain couples TRBV5-1 to TRBJ1-1; weak D call: TRBD1 (6 bases). The CDR3 has 16 amino acids. CDR1 and CDR2 (germline): SGHRS, YFSETQ. V lost 1 base and J 0 bases, leaving 13 bases between the germline ends. CDR3 sequence: CASSLNPGTLNTEAFF. The CDR3 DNA reads as TGCGCCAGCAGCTTGAACCCCGGGACACTGAACACTGAAGCTTTCTTT.

The chain couples TRBV7-3 to TRBJ2-1; TRBD1 aligns across 9 bases. J gave up 6 bases and V 5 bases, and 8 bases lay outside the gene matches. Germline values: CDR1 SGHTA, CDR2 FQGTGA. The length of the CDR3 is 15 residues. Here the CDR3 reads CASSRPGQGGNEQFF. Written as DNA, the CDR3 is TGTGCCAGCAGCCGTCCGGGACAGGGAGGCAATGAGCAGTTCTTC.

This clone was picked up many times. The V gene is TRBV6-1, the J gene TRBJ2-7, with D tentatively TRBD1 (5 bases). CDR1 is MNHNS and CDR2 is SASEGT in the germline V gene. This CDR3 is 14 amino acids long. The germline V and J ends were trimmed by 0 bases and 3 bases, with 9 bases remaining between them. The CDR3 sequence is CASSEAWGHYEQYF. CDR3 nucleotides: TGTGCCAGCAGTGAAGCTTGGGGCCACTACGAGCAGTACTTC.

The chain carries TRBV27 and TRBJ1-2; D is possibly TRBD1 (5 bases). The CDR3 length is 14 residues. The V gene lost 3 bases and the J gene lost 4 bases, with 12 bases spanning the gap. Germline-derived CDR1 and CDR2 are MNHEY and SMNVEV (reference sequence). CDR3 region: CASSLEGLAYGYTF. In DNA form, the CDR3 reads TGTGCCAGCAGTTTGGAGGGGTTGGCCTATGGCTACACCTTC.

In its sample, this clone was seen many times. Other DNA sequences in the same sample also yield this CDR3. This chain connects TRBV7-9 to TRBJ1-2; D might be TRBD1 (6 bases). The length of the CDR3 is 14 residues. Trimming pared 2 bases from V and 6 bases from J, leaving 13 bases between. Germline V gene sequence: CDR1 SEHNR, CDR2 FQNEAQ (reference sequence). This CDR3 reads CASSLREGGNGYTF. The CDR3 DNA follows: TGTGCCAGCAGCTTACGGGAAGGGGGGAATGGCTACACCTTC.

This clone was observed a few times. With a far larger clone one base away, a read error is the likely cause. This sequence joins TRBV25-1 and TRBJ1-1; D unresolved. This CDR3 has 14 amino acids. Germline V CDR1 and CDR2: MGHDK, SYGVNS. With 4 bases removed from V and 1 base from J, the gap between germline ends came to 10 bases. CDR3 loop: CASSVAGRNTEAFF. As DNA, the CDR3 is TGTGCCAGCAGTGTGGCAGGAAGGAACACTGAAGCTTTCTTT.

The J gene is TRBJ1-5, the V gene TRBV19, with 7 nucleotides matching TRBD1. This CDR3 spans 14 amino acids. Per the germline V gene, CDR1 is LNHDA and CDR2 is SQIVND (reference sequence). V shed 0 bases and J 6 bases; nucleotides not matched to a gene: 2. For the CDR3, the DNA is TGTGCCAGTAGTATAGAGGCAGGGGGTCAGCCCCAGCATTTT. Its protein is CASSIEAGGQPQHF.

The chain combines TRBV28 with TRBJ2-3; no firm D call. The ends were cut back, 4 bases at V and 1 base at J, with 15 bases in the middle. The germline V gene has CDR1 MDHEN and CDR2 SYDVKM. CDR3 length equals 16 residues. The CDR3 protein is CASSSTIWGRTDTQYF. The CDR3 nucleotides are TGTGCCAGCAGTTCCACGATTTGGGGTCGCACAGATACGCAGTATTTT.

The rearrangement uses TRBV7-3 and TRBJ2-7; D might be TRBD1 (6 bases). V lost 4 bases to trimming and J lost 1 base, with 20 bases between them. There are 17 residues in the CDR3. Per the germline V gene, CDR1 is SGHTA and CDR2 is FQGTGA. This CDR3 reads CASSSRPRTEFSYEQYF. The DNA for the CDR3 is TGTGCCAGCAGCTCACGTCCGAGGACAGAATTTTCCTACGAGCAGTACTTC.

The CDR3 sequence is CASSERLAANNEQFF. DNA of the CDR3: TGTGCCAGCAGCGAGAGACTAGCGGCTAACAATGAGCAGTTCTTC. The chain recombines TRBV7-8 with TRBJ2-1; the match to TRBD2 covers 9 bases. Germline-derived CDR1 and CDR2 are SGHVS and FQNEAQ. The CDR3 has 15 amino acids. The V segment lost 5 bases and the J segment 5 bases; nucleotides outside the gene matches: 7.

With respect to this clone: Given a far larger clone just one base away, this is likely a sequencing read error. The J gene is TRBJ1-1, the V gene TRBV6-6; D is uncertain. The V end lost 7 bases, the J end lost 3 bases, and 12 bases lay between the germline ends. Germline V gene data show CDR1 as MNHNY and CDR2 as SVGAGI (reference sequence). The CDR3 length is 13 residues. The CDR3 nucleotides are TGTGCCAGCAACCCTGCAGGAGACACTGAAGCTTTCTTT. Translating it yields CASNPAGDTEAFF.

The rearrangement joins TRBV5-4 to TRBJ2-5, with D tentatively TRBD2 (5 bases). Germline lookup yields CDR1 SGHNT and CDR2 YYREEE (reference sequence). V was clipped by 1 base and J by 0 bases, with 7 bases between them. This CDR3 is built from 14 residues. This chain's CDR3 is CASSLPTNQETQYF. The CDR3 DNA sequence: TGTGCCAGCAGCTTGCCGACTAACCAAGAGACCCAGTACTTC. Supplemented by reference TRBV5-4 and TRBJ2-5, the full variable domain reads ETGVTQSPTHLIKTRGQQVTLRCSSQSGHNTVSWYQQALGQGPQFIFQYYREEENGRGNFPPRFSGLQFPNYSSELNVNALELDDSALYLCASSLPTNQETQYFGPGTRLLVL.

V is TRBV5-4 and J is TRBJ2-3; the D gene is possibly TRBD2 (6 bases). The V and J ends lost 6 bases and 6 bases respectively, with 14 bases between them. Germline loops: CDR1 SGHNT, CDR2 YYREEE (reference sequence). This CDR3 spans 13 amino acids. CDR3 nucleotides: TGTGCCAGCAACGCGGGGTTGGGGGATACGCAGTATTTT. Its translation is CASNAGLGDTQYF.

The DNA for the CDR3 is TGCGCCAGCAGCCGAAGTGGTTACAATGAGCAGTTCTTC. This codes for CASSRSGYNEQFF. This rearrangement joins TRBV4-1 to TRBJ2-1; D is uncertain. The CDR3 contains 13 residues. The ends were cut back, 4 bases at V and 4 bases at J, with 8 bases in the middle. The germline CDR1 and CDR2 sequences are MGHRA and YSYEKL.